The 26 T cell receptor beta chains presented below share a single source sample, sequenced in a study of shared clonotypes between healthy human individuals. Terminally differentiated effector memory CD45RA+ cells were excluded from the naive CD8 cells, which were CD45RO-negative and positively selected for CCR7. The repertoire was sequenced with immunoSEQ multiplex PCR; TCRdb's copy has only in-frame clones and lacks some. The data contain about 610,000 clones, about 96% of them singletons. The specimen sequenced was naive CD8+ T cells sorted from blood. The receptor source for this set is a woman in her thirties in good health.

This clone appeared a single time. The chain links TRBV7-6 to TRBJ2-7; no reliable D call. Trimming left V 5 bases short and J 2 bases short, with 10 bases between. Germline V gene lookup returns CDR1 SGHVS and CDR2 FNYEAQ. The CDR3 is 13 amino acids. The CDR3 coding sequence is TGTGCCAGCAGCACCGGGCCGGCCTACGAGCAGTACTTC. Its translation is CASSTGPAYEQYF.

V and J are TRBV19 and TRBJ1-5, with unresolved D. Trimming removed 1 base from V and 0 bases from J, with 10 bases in between. The CDR3 consists of 16 residues. Germline V gives CDR1 LNHDA, CDR2 SQIVND (reference sequence). CDR3 region: CASSIGLGYSNQPQHF. CDR3 DNA: TGTGCCAGTAGTATAGGGTTAGGGTATAGCAATCAGCCCCAGCATTTT.

This sequence joins TRBV13 and TRBJ1-2; 11 positions agree with TRBD1. This CDR3 spans 14 amino acids. Trimming at V came to 4 bases and at J to 5 bases, leaving 3 bases not matched to a gene. Per germline, CDR1 PRHDT and CDR2 FYEKMQ (reference sequence). CDR3 protein: CASSSGQGAYGYTF. CDR3 nucleotide sequence: TGTGCCAGCAGCTCCGGACAGGGGGCGTATGGCTACACCTTC. Variable domain in full (rest from reference TRBV13 and TRBJ1-2): AAGVIQSPRHLIKEKRETATLKCYPIPRHDTVYWYQQGPGQDPQFLISFYEKMQSDKGSIPDRFSAQQFSDYHSELNMSSLELGDSALYFCASSSGQGAYGYTFGSGTRLTVV.

CDR3 amino acids: CASSLLASGSYEQYF. The CDR3 DNA sequence: TGTGCCAGCAGCTTACTGGCTAGCGGGAGTTACGAGCAGTACTTC. V and J are TRBV7-8 and TRBJ2-7; 10 nucleotides agree with TRBD2. CDR1 SGHVS and CDR2 FQNEAQ come from the germline V gene. The CDR3 has 15 residues. J lost 4 bases, V lost 2 bases, and 5 bases had no gene match.

The CDR3 nucleotides read TGTGCCAGCAGCGTAGGGGACCCCTACGAGCAGTACTTC. Amino acid sequence: CASSVGDPYEQYF. V gene TRBV9 combines with J gene TRBJ2-7; D tentatively fits TRBD1 or TRBD2 (5 bases each). V lost 0 bases and J 2 bases, leaving 6 bases between the germline ends. The CDR3 contains 13 residues. From germline, CDR1 is SGDLS and CDR2 YYNGEE.

The chain uses TRBV29-1 and TRBJ2-1, with no clear D. The germline gives CDR1 SQVTM, CDR2 ANQGSEA. The V and J ends lost 4 bases and 3 bases respectively, with 13 bases between them. CDR3 length: 14 amino acids. CDR3 sequence (DNA): TGCAGCGTTGGCGGTGAGACGAACTACAATGAGCAGTTCTTC. Residues: CSVGGETNYNEQFF.

The gene calls are TRBV4-1 and TRBJ1-5, with 7 bases fitting TRBD1. V lost 1 base and J lost 1; bases outside the gene matches: 7. The germline V gene encodes CDR1 MGHRA and CDR2 YSYEKL. This CDR3 spans 17 amino acids. The CDR3 bases are TGCGCCAGCAGCCAAGTGTTCGGGACAGCGAGCAATCAGCCCCAGCATTTT. It yields the protein CASSQVFGTASNQPQHF.

The chain recombines TRBV27 with TRBJ2-5; 7 bases agree with TRBD2. The J call may be faulty, since TRBJ2-7 better matches the DNA end. Germline assignment: CDR1 MNHEY and CDR2 SMNVEV (reference sequence). CDR3 length equals 14 residues. This CDR3 is CASSSGGGYHEQYF. As DNA, the CDR3 is TGTGCCAGCAGTTCGGGCGGGGGTTACCACGAGCAGTACTTC.

The genes are TRBV28 and TRBJ2-5; the match to TRBD1 covers 10 bases. The CDR3 spans 18 residues. After removal of 5 bases from V and 4 bases from J, the junction contained 16 bases not matched to a gene. Germline values: CDR1 MDHEN, CDR2 SYDVKM. CDR3 amino acids: CASSRIDSGTGESETQYF. CDR3 DNA sequence: TGTGCCAGCAGTCGTATAGATTCCGGGACAGGGGAATCAGAGACCCAGTACTTC.

J is TRBJ2-7 and V is TRBV25-1; 9 bases are shared with TRBD2. Germline V gene lookup returns CDR1 MGHDK and CDR2 SYGVNS. The length of the CDR3 is 15 residues. Germline trimming cut 3 bases from V and 3 bases from J; bases unmatched to any gene: 6. This chain's CDR3 is CASSDPAGGHYEQYF. CDR3 nucleotides: TGTGCCAGCAGTGATCCGGCGGGAGGGCACTACGAGCAGTACTTC.

The chain combines TRBV28 with TRBJ2-7; 10 bases map to TRBD2. There are 13 residues in the CDR3. Germline V lookup: CDR1 MDHEN, CDR2 SYDVKM. The V gene end was trimmed by 6 bases and the J gene end by 5 bases; junction bases not matched to a gene: 4. In nucleotides, the CDR3 is TGTGCCAGCAGCCTAGCGGGAGAGGACGAGCAGTACTTC. Protein: CASSLAGEDEQYF. Variable domain in full (rest from reference TRBV28 and TRBJ2-7): DVKVTQSSRYLVKRTGEKVFLECVQDMDHENMFWYRQDPGLGLRLIYFSYDVKMKEKGDIPEGYSVSREKKERFSLILESASTNQTSMYLCASSLAGEDEQYFGPGTRLTVT.

The chain combines TRBV6-5 with TRBJ2-1, with 7 bases lining up with TRBD2. Germline CDR1 is MNHEY and CDR2 is SVGAGI. The CDR3 is made up of 13 amino acids. The J segment lost 8 bases and the V segment lost 7 bases, leaving 8 bases of the junction unmatched. Here the CDR3 reads CASTIGLVDEQFF. CDR3 bases: TGTGCCAGCACCATAGGACTAGTCGATGAGCAGTTCTTC.

V is TRBV7-6 and J is TRBJ1-1; the match to TRBD1 covers 7 bases. The CDR3 runs 13 residues. V shed 5 bases and J 6 bases; nucleotides not matched to a gene: 6. The germline V gene encodes CDR1 SGHVS and CDR2 FNYEAQ. The CDR3 is CASSEDRSSEAFF. The CDR3 bases are TGTGCCAGCAGCGAGGACAGGTCATCTGAAGCTTTCTTT.

This sequence joins TRBV9 and TRBJ1-2, with unresolved D. Germline loops: CDR1 SGDLS, CDR2 YYNGEE. There are 14 residues in the CDR3. V gave up 5 bases and J gave up 5 bases, with 16 bases separating them. The CDR3 is CASSPGSGVYGYTF. CDR3 nucleotides: TGTGCCAGCAGTCCCGGGTCAGGAGTGTATGGCTACACCTTC.

The chain is built from TRBV4-1 and TRBJ1-5, with 10 bases identical to TRBD1. Looked up from germline, CDR1 is MGHRA and CDR2 is YSYEKL. This CDR3 has 15 residues. The J segment lost 6 bases and the V segment lost 4 bases, leaving 6 bases of the junction unmatched. The CDR3 coding sequence is TGCGCCAGCAGCCTCCGACAGGGGGCTACTCAGCCCCAGCATTTT. Protein product: CASSLRQGATQPQHF.

V usage is TRBV6-6 and J usage is TRBJ2-1; D unclear. This CDR3 spans 15 amino acids. The V end lost 0 bases, the J end lost 2 bases, and 8 bases lay between the germline ends. The germline gives CDR1 MNHNY, CDR2 SVGAGI (reference sequence). In DNA, the CDR3 is TGTGCCAGCAGTTACTCAAGTAGGGCCTACAATGAGCAGTTCTTC. As protein: CASSYSSRAYNEQFF.

The CDR3 nucleotides read TGTGCCAGCAGCTTAGAGGGTCTCCGGGTATTATTTAGTGAAGCTTTCTTT. Protein sequence: CASSLEGLRVLFSEAFF. This chain links TRBV7-9 with TRBJ1-1; D unresolved. Germline V lookup: CDR1 SEHNR, CDR2 FQNEAQ (reference sequence). The CDR3 loop spans 17 amino acids. V lost 1 base and J 7 bases, leaving 22 bases between the germline ends.

This clone was found once. This chain uses TRBV27 with TRBJ2-7; no clear D. Germline V gene sequence: CDR1 MNHEY, CDR2 SMNVEV (reference sequence). The germline V and J ends were trimmed by 3 bases and 2 bases, with 17 bases remaining between them. The CDR3 runs 16 residues. This CDR3 reads CASSFYPATLPYEQYF. For the CDR3, the DNA is TGTGCCAGCAGTTTTTACCCAGCAACCCTCCCCTACGAGCAGTACTTC.

The count of this clone is one. The same CDR3 also results from other DNA sequences found in this sample. This chain joins TRBV28 and TRBJ2-7, with 10 bases identical to TRBD2. The V gene end was trimmed by 3 bases and the J gene end by 3 bases; junction bases not matched to a gene: 2. From germline, CDR1 is MDHEN and CDR2 SYDVKM. The CDR3 length is 14 residues. The CDR3 protein is CASSFSSGSYEQYF. In DNA form, the CDR3 reads TGTGCCAGCAGTTTCTCTAGCGGGAGCTACGAGCAGTACTTC.

The genes are TRBV7-9 and TRBJ1-4; D gene ambiguous. Germline V gives CDR1 SEHNR, CDR2 FQNEAQ (reference sequence). There are 11 residues in the CDR3. V shed 7 bases and J shed 8 bases, with 8 bases lying between them. Written as DNA, the CDR3 is TGTGCCAGCACCGAACACGAAAAACTGTTTTTT. Translation gives CASTEHEKLFF.

This clone is a singleton in its sample. This chain uses TRBV19 with TRBJ2-5; weak D call: TRBD1 (6 bases). Trimming shortened V by 4 bases and J by 5 bases, and 17 bases separated the two germline ends. The CDR3 runs to 15 residues. Looked up from germline, CDR1 is LNHDA and CDR2 is SQIVND (reference sequence). The CDR3 loop is CASSTDTGSGETQYF. CDR3 sequence (DNA): TGTGCCAGTAGTACGGATACAGGGTCCGGGGAGACCCAGTACTTC.

This chain joins TRBV28 and TRBJ1-4; maybe TRBD1 (5 bases). Trimming took off 6 bases at V and 6 bases at J, with 14 bases between the two ends. Germline V gene sequence: CDR1 MDHEN, CDR2 SYDVKM. The CDR3 extends over 14 amino acids. The CDR3 here is CASREGQIDEKLFF. CDR3 coding DNA: TGTGCCAGCAGGGAAGGACAAATAGATGAAAAACTGTTTTTT.

V usage is TRBV4-1 and J usage is TRBJ2-7, with TRBD2 identical over 9 bases. This CDR3 has 15 residues. The V segment lost 2 bases and the J segment 5 bases; nucleotides outside the gene matches: 7. Per the germline V gene, CDR1 is MGHRA and CDR2 is YSYEKL. The CDR3 DNA is TGCGCCAGCAGCCAATTTAGCGGGAGAACCGACGAGCAGTACTTC. Its translation: CASSQFSGRTDEQYF.

V gene TRBV4-1 combines with J gene TRBJ2-7; either TRBD1 or TRBD2 may fit D (5 bases each). V was clipped by 5 bases and J by 4 bases, with 18 bases between them. This CDR3 is built from 15 residues. Germline V CDR1 and CDR2: MGHRA, YSYEKL. The CDR3 sequence is CASSSSPGEGYEQYF. The DNA of the CDR3 is TGCGCCAGCAGCTCTTCTCCCGGAGAGGGGTACGAGCAGTACTTC.

The V gene is TRBV7-8, the J gene TRBJ2-5, with a tentative D call TRBD1 (6 bases). The CDR3 is 14 residues long. Trimming took off 3 bases at V and 1 base at J, with 9 bases between the two ends. Germline CDR1 and CDR2: SGHVS and FQNEAQ. CDR3 in amino acids: CASSFGQLQETQYF. The DNA for the CDR3 is TGTGCCAGCAGCTTCGGACAGCTCCAAGAGACCCAGTACTTC.

V and J are TRBV7-9 and TRBJ1-1; 7 nucleotides agree with TRBD1. CDR3 length: 13 amino acids. J lost 7 bases, V lost 5 bases, and 7 bases had no gene match. Germline V CDR1 and CDR2: SEHNR, FQNEAQ (reference sequence). In DNA form, the CDR3 reads TGTGCCAGCAGCGAAGACAGGGCCAATGAAGCTTTCTTT. This gives the protein CASSEDRANEAFF.